The 28 T cell receptor beta chains reported below all come from one sample, sequenced in a study of T cell responses to AZD1222 COVID-19 vaccine (dated by TCRdb to about 2021). The time point label corresponds to: baseline before first vaccination. Receptor libraries were prepared by the immunoSEQ multiplex PCR assay. Held by TCRdb, this immuneACCESS table contains in-frame sequences only and omits some clones. Under half of the omission traces to an unresolved V gene where checked; the cause of the rest is unknown. Here the sample has 110,000 or so clones; more than 85% occur a single time. The top ten clonotypes cover 4.5% of the sample. The sample here was peripheral blood, taken on day 0 of AZD1222 vaccination. Receptor source: an adult in good health.

This clone was counted only a few times. V and J are TRBV4-1 and TRBJ1-5; D gene uncertain. This CDR3 comprises 15 residues. The germline V and J ends were trimmed by 0 bases and 5 bases, with 11 bases remaining between them. Germline assignment: CDR1 MGHRA and CDR2 YSYEKL. The DNA for the CDR3 is TGCGCCAGCAGCCAAGATCGGTGGACGCATCAGCCCCAGCATTTT. Translated, it gives CASSQDRWTHQPQHF.

This clone was observed a few times. The chain couples TRBV27 to TRBJ1-1; D perhaps matches TRBD1 (6 bases). The V end was cut by 8 bases, the J end by 1 base, with 11 bases between. The CDR3 consists of 13 residues. The germline gives CDR1 MNHEY, CDR2 SMNVEV (reference sequence). The CDR3: CASSDRRNTEAFF. In DNA form, the CDR3 reads TGTGCCAGCTCGGACAGACGGAACACTGAAGCTTTCTTT.

There are a few counts of this clone. The chain joins TRBV4-1 to TRBJ1-5; 9 bases map to TRBD1. With V trimmed by 2 bases and J by 0 bases, 17 bases remained unmatched. CDR3 length: 21 residues. CDR1 is MGHRA, CDR2 YSYEKL, per germline. This CDR3 reads CASSQSLSGTGSVLSNQPQHF. DNA of the CDR3: TGCGCCAGCAGCCAATCACTCTCCGGGACAGGGAGCGTCCTTAGCAATCAGCCCCAGCATTTT.

This chain connects TRBV15 to TRBJ2-6; weak D call: TRBD2 (5 bases). Germline V gene sequence: CDR1 LNHNV, CDR2 YYDKDF (reference sequence). V dropped 8 bases and J dropped 4 bases, with 15 bases sitting between them. The CDR3 has 15 amino acids. The chain's CDR3 is CATSSRGSGANVLTF. For the CDR3, the DNA is TGTGCCACCTCATCCCGAGGGTCCGGGGCCAACGTCCTGACTTTC.

The rearrangement links TRBV2 to TRBJ1-1; D not certain. The V and J ends lost 5 bases and 1 base respectively, with 17 bases between them. CDR3 length equals 16 residues. CDR1 SNHLY and CDR2 FYNNEI come from the germline V gene. CDR3 bases: TGTGCCAGCAGTTGGGGTTTGACACCTTCGAACACTGAAGCTTTCTTT. This sequence encodes CASSWGLTPSNTEAFF.

The chain has TRBV29-1 and TRBJ2-7, with 8 bases lining up with TRBD1. V dropped 6 bases and J dropped 0; count of bases not matched to a gene: 10. Per the germline V gene, CDR1 is SQVTM and CDR2 is ANQGSEA. This CDR3 region has 15 residues. The CDR3 DNA sequence: TGCAGCGTAGGACGTAACAGGGGGTCCTCCTACGAGCAGTACTTC. This codes for CSVGRNRGSSYEQYF.

V gene TRBV5-1 combines with J gene TRBJ1-3; 7 bases match TRBD1. Germline-derived CDR1 and CDR2 are SGHRS and YFSETQ. This CDR3 has 14 residues. V lost 2 bases and J lost 3; bases outside the gene matches: 2. CDR3 bases: TGCGCCAGCAGCTTCGGACAGGATGGAAACACCATATATTTT. Translation: CASSFGQDGNTIYF.

This clone was picked up one time. The V gene is TRBV5-1, the J gene TRBJ1-3, with D possibly TRBD1 on 5 matching bases. Germline V gene data show CDR1 as SGHRS and CDR2 as YFSETQ. The CDR3 totals 19 residues. The V end was cut by 3 bases, the J end by 0 bases, with 22 bases between. For the CDR3, the DNA is TGCGCCAGCAGCTCATCCGGGACCGCCGATTGGGGCTCTGGAAACACCATATATTTT. Its translation is CASSSSGTADWGSGNTIYF. Combining the CDR3 with reference TRBV5-1 and TRBJ1-3 gives the whole variable domain KAGVTQTPRYLIKTRGQQVTLSCSPISGHRSVSWYQQTPGQGLQFLFEYFSETQRNKGNFPGRFSGRQFSNSRSEMNVSTLELGDSALYLCASSSSGTADWGSGNTIYFGEGSWLTVV.

J is TRBJ1-2 and V is TRBV7-2, with D possibly matching TRBD1 (6 bases). V lost 1 base and J lost 4, with 13 bases in between. Per germline, CDR1 SGHTA and CDR2 FQGNSA. CDR3 size: 15 residues. The CDR3 sequence: CASSLGTGPLYGYTF. The DNA for the CDR3 is TGTGCCAGCAGCTTAGGAACAGGGCCCCTCTATGGCTACACCTTC.

V gene TRBV12-3 or TRBV12-4 combines with J gene TRBJ1-5; D is uncertain. Trimming took off 4 bases at V and 2 bases at J, with 6 bases between the two ends. The CDR3 consists of 13 residues. The CDR3 region is CASSYRGNQPQHF. The CDR3 DNA sequence: TGTGCCAGCAGTTACCGGGGCAATCAGCCCCAGCATTTT.

The chain couples TRBV6-5 to TRBJ2-1, with 8 bases fitting TRBD2. Germline loops: CDR1 MNHEY, CDR2 SVGAGI. V lost 10 bases to trimming and J lost 5 bases; unmatched junction nucleotides: 10. The CDR3 is 14 residues long. DNA of the CDR3: TGTGCCATCTCCGGGGGACTAGATCACAATGAGCAGTTCTTC. As protein: CAISGGLDHNEQFF.

This rearrangement joins TRBV28 to TRBJ2-5; 7 bases match TRBD1. Germline CDR1 reads MDHEN; CDR2 reads SYDVKM. The trim removed 6 bases at V and 3 bases at J, leaving 10 bases unmatched. This CDR3 is 15 amino acids long. The CDR3: CASRAQAGGKETQYF. Written as DNA, the CDR3 is TGTGCCAGCAGAGCCCAGGCAGGGGGAAAAGAGACCCAGTACTTC.

The chain employs TRBV29-1 and TRBJ2-7; D gene unclear. V dropped 3 bases and J dropped 5 bases, with 14 bases sitting between them. The CDR3 length is 13 residues. In germline, CDR1 is SQVTM, CDR2 ANQGSEA. In DNA, the CDR3 is TGCAGCGTTGAGGTGGCCGGGCGAAACGAGCAGTACTTC. It specifies CSVEVAGRNEQYF.

This clone was recorded once. The gene calls are TRBV29-1 and TRBJ1-2; possibly TRBD1 for D (6 bases). The CDR3 consists of 13 residues. The germline V and J ends were trimmed by 7 bases and 4 bases, with 16 bases remaining between them. Germline lookup yields CDR1 SQVTM and CDR2 ANQGSEA. CDR3 bases: TGCAGCGCTCTACCGACAGGCGGCTATGGCTACACCTTC. It encodes CSALPTGGYGYTF.

The chain employs TRBV28 and TRBJ2-3; TRBD2 matches at 7 bases. Looked up from germline, CDR1 is MDHEN and CDR2 is SYDVKM. After removal of 6 bases from V and 1 base from J, the junction contained 7 bases not matched to a gene. This CDR3 is 15 amino acids long. The CDR3 DNA reads TGTGCCAGCAGGCCTGGGGGGGGTGGCACAGATACGCAGTATTTT. Protein product: CASRPGGGGTDTQYF.

This clone was seen only a few times. This chain joins TRBV11-1 and TRBJ1-3; D may be TRBD1 (6 bases). The CDR3 is 16 amino acids. Germline V lookup: CDR1 SGHAT, CDR2 FQDESV (reference sequence). Trimming shortened V by 5 bases and J by 0 bases, and 14 bases separated the two germline ends. CDR3 coding DNA: TGTGCCAGCAGCCAAGATACAGGGAACTCTGGAAACACCATATATTTT. It yields the protein CASSQDTGNSGNTIYF.

The chain is built from TRBV21-1 and TRBJ1-1; the D segment call TRBD1 is taken from the table without a DNA check. TRBV21-1 is flagged as a pseudogene. The CDR3 runs 15 residues. CDR3 region: CASNNRTGLNTEAFF. The CDR3 region has the DNA TGTGCCAGCAACAACCGAACAGGGCTGAACACTGAAGCTTTCTTT.

The rearrangement links TRBV3-1 (or the pseudogene TRBV3-2) to TRBJ2-7; weak D call: TRBD1 (5 bases). Per the germline V gene, CDR1 is LGHDT and CDR2 is YNNKEL (reference sequence). V was pared by 0 bases and J by 0 bases, with 9 bases between. This CDR3 has 15 amino acids. The CDR3 nucleotides are TGTGCCAGCAGCCAAGATCGACAGATCTCCTACGAGCAGTACTTC. This encodes CASSQDRQISYEQYF.

This chain connects TRBV28 to TRBJ1-2; D gene uncertain. Germline V gives CDR1 MDHEN, CDR2 SYDVKM. Trimming removed 4 bases from V and 4 bases from J, with 7 bases in between. This CDR3 is 12 amino acids long. The CDR3 nucleotides are TGTGCCAGCAGTTCAGTTGGCTATGGCTACACCTTC. It specifies CASSSVGYGYTF.

A single count supports this clone. This chain links TRBV3-1 (or the pseudogene TRBV3-2) with TRBJ1-1; D not certain. CDR1 is LGHDT, CDR2 YNNKEL, per germline (reference sequence). The CDR3 is 13 residues long. V lost 1 base and J lost 5, with 8 bases in between. For the CDR3, the DNA is TGTGCCAGCAGCCAAGGCGTGTGGACTGAAGCTTTCTTT. Translated: CASSQGVWTEAFF.

The chain carries TRBV19 and TRBJ2-5, with 7 bases aligning to TRBD1. CDR1 and CDR2 from the germline V gene are LNHDA and SQIVND (reference sequence). V gave up 5 bases and J gave up 3 bases; unmatched junction bases: 18. CDR3 size: 18 residues. The chain's CDR3 is CASSGARTGERSEETQYF. DNA of the CDR3: TGTGCCAGTAGTGGGGCCCGAACAGGGGAACGAAGCGAAGAGACCCAGTACTTC.

This chain links TRBV5-1 with TRBJ2-3; D is ambiguous. The V end lost 0 bases, the J end lost 2 bases, and 13 bases lay between the germline ends. The germline gives CDR1 SGHRS, CDR2 YFSETQ. The CDR3 runs 16 residues. CDR3 residues: CASSLAEPHHTDTQYF. CDR3 nucleotide sequence: TGCGCCAGCAGCTTGGCGGAACCTCACCACACAGATACGCAGTATTTT.

The rearrangement joins TRBV5-4 to TRBJ1-1, with no clear D. There are 15 residues in the CDR3. V lost 0 bases and J lost 1, with 10 bases in between. The V gene's germline CDR1 is SGHNT and CDR2 YYREEE (reference sequence). In DNA form, the CDR3 reads TGTGCCAGCAGCTTGGAGACTTGGGGGAACACTGAAGCTTTCTTT. It codes for CASSLETWGNTEAFF.

The CDR3 DNA reads TGTGCCACCAGCAGAGATGTGGGACAGGGGTACGAGCAGTACTTC. Protein sequence: CATSRDVGQGYEQYF. V gene TRBV15 combines with J gene TRBJ2-7; 10 bases are a match to TRBD1. The germline CDR1 and CDR2 sequences are LNHNV and YYDKDF (reference sequence). J lost 4 bases, V lost 0 bases, and 3 bases had no gene match. CDR3 length equals 15 residues.

The chain recombines TRBV5-1 with TRBJ2-5; D unresolved. The CDR3 loop spans 12 amino acids. CDR1 is SGHRS, CDR2 YFSETQ, per germline. V was pared by 4 bases and J by 2 bases, with 6 bases between. CDR3 bases: TGCGCCAGCAGCCAAAATCAAGAGACCCAGTACTTC. Amino acids: CASSQNQETQYF.

The J gene is TRBJ2-2, the V gene TRBV9, with D maybe TRBD2 (6 bases). This CDR3 has 15 amino acids. CDR1 and CDR2 (germline): SGDLS, YYNGEE. Trimming shortened V by 2 bases and J by 1 base, and 9 bases separated the two germline ends. The CDR3 nucleotides are TGTGCCAGCAGCGTCCAGGGAGGGAACACCGGGGAGCTGTTTTTT. It translates to CASSVQGGNTGELFF.

V and J are TRBV5-1 and TRBJ1-1, with D possibly TRBD1 on 5 matching bases. CDR1 and CDR2 (germline): SGHRS, YFSETQ. CDR3 size: 12 residues. V lost 4 bases and J lost 3, with 7 bases in between. The CDR3 bases are TGCGCCAGCAGCGGGGGGTACACTGAAGCTTTCTTT. Translated, it gives CASSGGYTEAFF.

The J gene is TRBJ1-2, the V gene TRBV30; unclear D gene. V was trimmed by 0 bases and J by 2 bases, leaving 13 bases between them. The CDR3 has 15 amino acids. Germline CDR1 GTSNPN, CDR2 SVGIG (reference sequence). The CDR3 coding sequence is TGTGCCTGGAGTGTTACGGGCAGAGCCAACTATGGCTACACCTTC. It codes for CAWSVTGRANYGYTF.